The 4 T cell receptor beta chains in this list originate from one sample, sequenced in a study of identical twins. TCRdb re-called the 5' RACE reads through MiXCR, storing one row per CDR3 protein. The data contain approximately 490,000 distinct CDR3 sequences, 20% to 25% of them singletons. The same data also went into a second study, on yellow fever vaccine responses in identical twins.

Source material: CD4+ T cells sorted from blood. These receptors were collected from a woman aged 18-29 years in good health.

This clonotype was observed a handful of times. A much bigger clone sits one base away, suggesting this may be a read error. The CDR3 DNA follows: TGTGCCAGCAGTAGGACAGGGACCACTGAAGCTTTCTTT. Translating gives CASSRTGTTEAFF. The rearrangement links TRBV6-1 to TRBJ1-1; TRBD1 aligns across 8 bases. Germline V gives CDR1 MNHNS, CDR2 SASEGT. The CDR3 covers 13 residues. V was clipped by 5 bases and J by 4 bases; unmatched bases: 3.

This chain uses TRBV20-1 with TRBJ2-5; 8 bases agree with TRBD1. Unmatched junction bases numbered 8, after V lost 0 bases and J lost 5 bases. Germline V CDR1 and CDR2: DFQATT, SNEGSKA (reference sequence). The CDR3 is 15 amino acids. CDR3 sequence: CSARDQGQALETQYF. The CDR3 DNA follows: TGCAGTGCTAGAGATCAGGGACAGGCGCTTGAGACCCAGTACTTC.

The chain recombines TRBV11-2 with TRBJ2-4; D gene uncertain. V gave up 2 bases and J gave up 7 bases, with 12 bases separating them. The CDR3 is 14 amino acids. Germline assignment: CDR1 SGHAT and CDR2 FQNNGV. The CDR3 region is CASSLIAVGNIQYF. The CDR3 nucleotides are TGTGCCAGCAGCTTAATAGCCGTGGGGAACATTCAGTACTTC. Drawing the rest from reference TRBV11-2 and TRBJ2-4, the complete variable domain is EAGVAQSPRYKIIEKRQSVAFWCNPISGHATLYWYQQILGQGPKLLIQFQNNGVVDDSQLPKDRFSAERLKGVDSTLKIQPAKLEDSAVYLCASSLIAVGNIQYFGAGTRLSVL.

A single count supports this clonotype. The chain employs TRBV5-1 and TRBJ2-3; D gene uncertain. V gave up 3 bases and J gave up 4 bases, with 12 bases separating them. The CDR3 length is 14 residues. Germline V gene data show CDR1 as SGHRS and CDR2 as YFSETQ. The CDR3 is CASSYSVSADTQYF. CDR3 in DNA: TGCGCCAGCAGCTACAGCGTCTCGGCAGATACGCAGTATTTT.